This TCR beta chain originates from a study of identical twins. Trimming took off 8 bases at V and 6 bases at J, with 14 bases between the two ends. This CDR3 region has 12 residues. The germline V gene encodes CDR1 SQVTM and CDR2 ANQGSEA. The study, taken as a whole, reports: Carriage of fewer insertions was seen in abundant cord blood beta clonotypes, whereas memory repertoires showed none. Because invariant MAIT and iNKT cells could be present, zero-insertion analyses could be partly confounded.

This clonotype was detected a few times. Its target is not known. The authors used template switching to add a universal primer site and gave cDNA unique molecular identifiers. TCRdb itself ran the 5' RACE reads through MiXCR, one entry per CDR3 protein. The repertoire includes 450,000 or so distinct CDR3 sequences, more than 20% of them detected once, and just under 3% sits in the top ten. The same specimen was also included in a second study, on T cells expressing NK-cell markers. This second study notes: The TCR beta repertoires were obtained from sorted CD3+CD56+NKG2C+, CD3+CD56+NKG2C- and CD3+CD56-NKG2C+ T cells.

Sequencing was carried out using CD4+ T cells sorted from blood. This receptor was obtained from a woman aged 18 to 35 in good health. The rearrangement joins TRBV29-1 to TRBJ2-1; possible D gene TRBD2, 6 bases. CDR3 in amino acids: CSLWGEGNEQFF. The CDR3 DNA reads TGCAGCCTGTGGGGGGAAGGCAATGAGCAGTTCTTC.